This TCR beta chain was found in a study of CD8 T cells in Susac syndrome. Random hexamers primed reverse transcription of roughly 0.5 to 1 ug RNA. MiXCR was run by TCRdb on the immunoSEQ multiplex PCR reads, yielding one entry per CDR3 protein. The repertoire holds about 80,000 distinct CDR3 sequences, with under 95% as singletons. The CD8+ and CD4+ T cells were negatively isolated, with the TEMRA cells enriched by FACS. CDR3 length: 13 amino acids. CDR1 DFQATT and CDR2 SNEGSKA come from the germline V gene (reference sequence). The germline V and J ends were trimmed by 0 bases and 5 bases, with 10 bases remaining between them.

Sequencing input: CD4+ T cells from PBMCs. This chain links TRBV20-1 with TRBJ2-5, with D possibly matching TRBD2 (6 bases). The source of this sequence is a human donor with Susac syndrome. CDR3 residues: CSARDSGWETQYF. The CDR3 coding sequence is TGCAGTGCTAGAGATAGCGGATGGGAGACCCAGTACTTC.